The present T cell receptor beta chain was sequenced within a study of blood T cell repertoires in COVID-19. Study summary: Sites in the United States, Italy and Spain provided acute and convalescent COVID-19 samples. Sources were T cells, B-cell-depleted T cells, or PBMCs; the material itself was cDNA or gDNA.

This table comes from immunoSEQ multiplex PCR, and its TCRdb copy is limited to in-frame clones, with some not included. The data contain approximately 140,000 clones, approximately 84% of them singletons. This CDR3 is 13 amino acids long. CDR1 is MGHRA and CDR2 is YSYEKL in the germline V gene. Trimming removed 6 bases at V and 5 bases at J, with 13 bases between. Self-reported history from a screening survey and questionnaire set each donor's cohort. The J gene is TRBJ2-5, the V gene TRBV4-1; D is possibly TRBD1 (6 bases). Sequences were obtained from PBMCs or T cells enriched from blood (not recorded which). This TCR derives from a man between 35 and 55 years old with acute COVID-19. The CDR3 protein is CASSFDRRETQYF. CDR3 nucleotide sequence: TGCGCCAGCAGTTTTGACAGGAGGGAGACCCAGTACTTC.